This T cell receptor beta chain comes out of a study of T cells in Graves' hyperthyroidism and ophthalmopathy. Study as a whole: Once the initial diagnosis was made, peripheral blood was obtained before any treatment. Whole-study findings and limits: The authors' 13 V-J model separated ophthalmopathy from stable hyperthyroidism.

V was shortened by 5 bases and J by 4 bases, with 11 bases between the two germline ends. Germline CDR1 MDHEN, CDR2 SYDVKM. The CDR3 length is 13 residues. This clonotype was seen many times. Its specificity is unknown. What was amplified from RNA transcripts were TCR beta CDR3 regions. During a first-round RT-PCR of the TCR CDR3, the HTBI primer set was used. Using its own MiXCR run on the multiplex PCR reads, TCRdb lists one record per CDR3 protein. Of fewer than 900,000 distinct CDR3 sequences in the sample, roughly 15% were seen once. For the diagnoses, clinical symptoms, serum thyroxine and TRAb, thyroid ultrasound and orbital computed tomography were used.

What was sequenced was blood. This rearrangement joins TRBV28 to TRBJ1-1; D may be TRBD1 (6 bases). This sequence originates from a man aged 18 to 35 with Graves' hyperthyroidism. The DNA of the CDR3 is TGTGCCAGCAGTCCAATACAGGGCACTGAAGCTTTCTTT. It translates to CASSPIQGTEAFF.